A single sample gave rise to the 27 T cell receptor beta chains below, sequenced in a study of shared clonotypes between healthy human individuals (dated by TCRdb to 2020 to 2022). Receptor libraries were prepared by the immunoSEQ multiplex PCR assay. Imported from immuneACCESS, the table was reduced by TCRdb to in-frame sequences with V and J called. These copies leave out some clones; in studies compared against another copy, an unresolved V gene accounts for under half, and the cause of the remainder is not known. For this sample the table gives about 2,500,000 clones, of which more than 90% were detected only once. The biggest ten clones account for 0.11% to 0.15% of the sample. The sequencing input was naive CD4+ T cells sorted from blood. The cell subset or site label on this specimen signifies: CD45RA+ positively selected. The receptors were sampled from a man younger than 35 in good health.

The V and J genes are TRBV7-9 and TRBJ1-2, with 8 bases aligning to TRBD1. The germline V gene encodes CDR1 SEHNR and CDR2 FQNEAQ (reference sequence). With 5 bases clipped from V and 6 bases from J, the junction kept 5 bases outside the gene matches. The CDR3 consists of 13 residues. The CDR3 DNA follows: TGTGCCAGCAGCAGGACAGGGAGAGATGGCTACACCTTC. Its protein product is CASSRTGRDGYTF.

This sequence joins TRBV15 and TRBJ2-3; the D is unclear. The V end lost 5 bases, the J end lost 5 bases, and 26 bases lay between the germline ends. The length of the CDR3 is 18 residues. CDR1 and CDR2 from the germline V gene are LNHNV and YYDKDF (reference sequence). The CDR3, as DNA: TGTGCCACCAGCGGCCGCCGAGCAGCCCTTGGGGTAGGAGATACGCAGTATTTT. Amino acid sequence: CATSGRRAALGVGDTQYF. The full variable domain, in which reference TRBV15 and TRBJ2-3 provide the parts outside the CDR3, is DAMVIQNPRYQVTQFGKPVTLSCSQTLNHNVMYWYQQKSSQAPKLLFHYYDKDFNNEADTPDNFQSRRPNTSFCFLDIRSPGLGDTAMYLCATSGRRAALGVGDTQYFGPGTRLTVL.

This chain uses TRBV28 with TRBJ2-7, with 11 bases fitting TRBD1. Germline CDR1 is MDHEN and CDR2 is SYDVKM. Trimming took 0 bases from V and 5 from J; bases not matched to a gene: 3. This CDR3 contains 15 residues. The CDR3 region is CASSLWGQGGDEQYF. The CDR3 DNA is TGTGCCAGCAGTTTATGGGGACAGGGGGGGGACGAGCAGTACTTC.

The chain carries TRBV7-3 and TRBJ2-3; 13 nucleotides align to TRBD2. Trimming took 5 bases from V and 6 from J; bases not matched to a gene: 5. The CDR3 extends over 15 amino acids. Germline lookup yields CDR1 SGHTA and CDR2 FQGTGA. CDR3 in DNA: TGTGCCAGCAGCGAACTAGCGGGGGGGCCCGATACGCAGTATTTT. This sequence encodes CASSELAGGPDTQYF.

The chain has TRBV28 and TRBJ2-2; 13 bases fit TRBD2. Germline CDR1 MDHEN, CDR2 SYDVKM. The CDR3 is made up of 18 amino acids. The V and J ends lost 5 bases and 3 bases, in that order; junction bases with no gene match: 9. The CDR3 sequence is CASSPGTSGIIHTGELFF. The CDR3 nucleotides read TGTGCCAGCAGTCCGGGGACTAGCGGGATAATCCACACCGGGGAGCTGTTTTTT.

V is TRBV4-1 and J is TRBJ2-7; D is unresolved. Trimming pared 5 bases from V and 4 bases from J, leaving 18 bases between. The CDR3 totals 15 residues. Germline V gene sequence: CDR1 MGHRA, CDR2 YSYEKL. In nucleotides, the CDR3 is TGCGCCAGCAGCACCCCGAGTTCCAGTGGATACGAGCAGTACTTC. Translation: CASSTPSSSGYEQYF.

This clone has only one observation. CDR3 nucleotides: TGTGCCAGCAGCGTAGTCGAGGGTGAGCAGTTCTTC. Amino acid sequence: CASSVVEGEQFF. The chain combines TRBV9 with TRBJ2-1, with D perhaps matching TRBD2 (5 bases). This CDR3 has 12 amino acids. Germline V gene data show CDR1 as SGDLS and CDR2 as YYNGEE. The V and J ends lost 0 bases and 9 bases respectively, with 7 bases between them.

The chain combines TRBV12-5 with TRBJ2-1, with D unresolved. Germline V gives CDR1 LGHNT, CDR2 FRNRAP. The CDR3 length is 15 residues. The V end was cut by 5 bases, the J end by 8 bases, with 19 bases between. The chain's CDR3 is CASGRDGSSGDEQFF. CDR3 coding DNA: TGTGCTAGTGGTCGCGACGGTTCATCAGGCGATGAGCAGTTCTTC.

This chain joins TRBV5-6 and TRBJ1-1; tentative D call: TRBD1 (5 bases). V gave up 3 bases and J gave up 1 base, with 10 bases separating them. Germline V gives CDR1 SGHDT, CDR2 YYEEEE. The CDR3 contains 14 residues. The DNA of the CDR3 is TGTGCCAGCAGCTCTCCAGGGACGAACACTGAAGCTTTCTTT. This encodes CASSSPGTNTEAFF.

The chain is built from TRBV7-9 and TRBJ1-1; D gene unclear. This CDR3 has 14 amino acids. Trimming left V 3 bases short and J 4 bases short, with 12 bases between. The germline V gene has CDR1 SEHNR and CDR2 FQNEAQ (reference sequence). CDR3 protein: CASSLGKGSTEAFF. The CDR3 nucleotides are TGTGCCAGCAGCTTGGGCAAGGGTTCCACTGAAGCTTTCTTT.

The genes are TRBV29-1 and TRBJ2-1, with 9 bases identical to TRBD1. Trimming took 4 bases from V and 6 from J; bases not matched to a gene: 4. The CDR3 contains 13 residues. The germline CDR1 and CDR2 sequences are SQVTM and ANQGSEA. The CDR3 bases are TGCAGCGTTGGGACAGGGGTGGGCAATGAGCAGTTCTTC. Translation gives CSVGTGVGNEQFF.

The rearrangement joins TRBV7-2 to TRBJ2-7, with unresolved D. The CDR3 loop spans 14 amino acids. The germline V and J ends were trimmed by 5 bases and 0 bases, with 11 bases remaining between them. Germline-derived CDR1 and CDR2 are SGHTA and FQGNSA. This chain's CDR3 is CASSPETFSYEQYF. Here the CDR3 DNA reads TGTGCCAGCAGCCCCGAAACTTTCTCCTACGAGCAGTACTTC.

This rearrangement joins TRBV7-3 to TRBJ1-3; D unresolved. The CDR3 runs 16 residues. Trimming pared 0 bases from V and 9 bases from J, leaving 18 bases between. Germline V gene sequence: CDR1 SGHTA, CDR2 FQGTGA. CDR3 in amino acids: CASSLTAARGRSTIYF. The CDR3 nucleotides read TGTGCCAGCAGCTTAACGGCGGCTCGAGGACGGAGCACCATATATTTT.

This chain joins TRBV7-2 and TRBJ1-5, with D hard to call. Per germline, CDR1 SGHTA and CDR2 FQGNSA. The CDR3 contains 16 residues. V lost 3 bases to trimming and J lost 6 bases, with 18 bases between them. The CDR3 DNA reads as TGTGCCAGCAGCTTCTACCTCGGCCGGGAAAGTCAGCCCCAGCATTTT. Its translation is CASSFYLGRESQPQHF.

The chain employs TRBV6-6 and TRBJ1-5, with D maybe TRBD1 (5 bases). The ends were cut back, 2 bases at V and 10 bases at J, with 15 bases in the middle. The length of the CDR3 is 14 residues. Germline CDR1 MNHNY, CDR2 SVGAGI (reference sequence). The CDR3 region has the DNA TGTGCCAGCAGTTACGGCCAGGGCGCGTATCCCCAGCATTTT. This codes for CASSYGQGAYPQHF.

This clone has only one observation. This sample includes further DNA sequences coding for the same CDR3. V and J are TRBV10-3 and TRBJ2-2; 7 nucleotides line up with TRBD1. The CDR3 spans 14 residues. The V gene end was trimmed by 7 bases and the J gene end by 2 bases; junction bases not matched to a gene: 4. Germline V gene sequence: CDR1 ENHRY, CDR2 SYGVKD. The CDR3 coding sequence is TGTGCCATCACCGGGACAGCAAACACCGGGGAGCTGTTTTTT. It yields the protein CAITGTANTGELFF.

The chain is built from TRBV7-3 and TRBJ2-3; 8 bases align to TRBD2. The CDR3 extends over 16 amino acids. The germline V gene has CDR1 SGHTA and CDR2 FQGTGA. Unmatched junction bases numbered 6, after V lost 1 base and J lost 3 bases. The CDR3 loop reads CASSLSLGGGTDTQYF. The CDR3 DNA sequence: TGTGCCAGCAGCTTAAGTCTCGGCGGGGGGACAGATACGCAGTATTTT.

V and J are TRBV10-1 and TRBJ2-3; no definite D call. Deletions cut 0 bases from V and 1 base from J, with 14 bases between. CDR3 size: 17 residues. The germline V gene encodes CDR1 WNHNN and CDR2 SYGVQD (reference sequence). The CDR3 is CASSESGVAVRTDTQYF. CDR3 nucleotide sequence: TGCGCCAGCAGTGAGTCTGGGGTAGCAGTCCGCACAGATACGCAGTATTTT.

Points on this clone: Other DNA sequences in this sample translate to the same CDR3. The V gene is TRBV10-3, the J gene TRBJ1-1; D is unresolved. The CDR3 sequence is 13 residues long. Per the germline V gene, CDR1 is ENHRY and CDR2 is SYGVKD. V was clipped by 3 bases and J by 0 bases, with 5 bases between them. The CDR3 sequence: CAISESLNTEAFF. In DNA, the CDR3 is TGTGCCATCAGTGAAAGTCTGAACACTGAAGCTTTCTTT.

This chain links TRBV9 with TRBJ2-2, with D perhaps matching TRBD2 (7 bases). CDR3 length: 15 amino acids. The V gene's germline CDR1 is SGDLS and CDR2 YYNGEE. Trimming shortened V by 4 bases and J by 7 bases, and 17 bases separated the two germline ends. CDR3 DNA: TGTGCCAGCAGCCCCTCGGCGGGGGCAGTCGGGGAGCTGTTTTTT. Encoded protein: CASSPSAGAVGELFF.

As for this clone: Other DNA sequences in the sample encode the same CDR3. The chain combines TRBV4-1 with TRBJ2-2, with D maybe TRBD2 (5 bases). Germline loops: CDR1 MGHRA, CDR2 YSYEKL. The CDR3 is 15 residues long. V dropped 0 bases and J dropped 4 bases, with 9 bases sitting between them. The CDR3 loop reads CASSQDRGPTGELFF. DNA for the CDR3: TGCGCCAGCAGCCAAGATCGCGGGCCCACCGGGGAGCTGTTTTTT.

Note on this clone: The same CDR3 also results from other DNA sequences found in this sample. V usage is TRBV20-1 and J usage is TRBJ2-3; no firm D call. Per the germline V gene, CDR1 is DFQATT and CDR2 is SNEGSKA (reference sequence). The CDR3 consists of 10 residues. V gave up 4 bases and J gave up 4 bases, with 3 bases separating them. The CDR3 nucleotides are TGCAGTGCTACTTCAGATACGCAGTATTTT. It specifies CSATSDTQYF.

This chain links TRBV28 with TRBJ1-6; unclear D gene. The germline CDR1 and CDR2 sequences are MDHEN and SYDVKM. V was shortened by 1 base and J by 6 bases, with 10 bases between the two germline ends. The CDR3 has 15 residues. CDR3 protein: CASSLFAGANSPLHF. The CDR3 DNA sequence: TGTGCCAGCAGTTTATTTGCAGGCGCTAATTCACCCCTCCACTTT.

Concerning this clone itself: The sample holds other DNA sequences that translate to the same CDR3. V gene TRBV7-9 combines with J gene TRBJ2-7, with a weak D call TRBD1 (5 bases). Trimming removed 2 bases from V and 2 bases from J, with 7 bases in between. The germline V gene has CDR1 SEHNR and CDR2 FQNEAQ (reference sequence). CDR3 length: 13 amino acids. CDR3 sequence (DNA): TGTGCCAGCAGCTTAACAGGCACCTACGAGCAGTACTTC. It codes for CASSLTGTYEQYF.

The V and J genes are TRBV27 and TRBJ1-4; no reliable D call. Germline CDR1 is MNHEY and CDR2 is SMNVEV (reference sequence). CDR3 size: 14 residues. With 3 bases removed from V and 5 bases from J, the gap between germline ends came to 10 bases. CDR3 nucleotides: TGTGCCAGCAGTTTCGTTGGGGAAAATGAAAAACTGTTTTTT. It specifies CASSFVGENEKLFF.

The chain carries TRBV27 and TRBJ1-3; D unresolved. The CDR3 consists of 15 residues. In germline, CDR1 is MNHEY, CDR2 SMNVEV (reference sequence). V was trimmed by 2 bases and J by 2 bases, leaving 10 bases between them. This CDR3 reads CASSLEGLTGNTIYF. CDR3 bases: TGTGCCAGCAGTTTAGAGGGTCTTACTGGAAACACCATATATTTT.

The gene calls are TRBV14 and TRBJ1-5; D not certain. The CDR3 consists of 16 residues. Per the germline V gene, CDR1 is SGHDN and CDR2 is FVKESK. Trimming cost V 8 bases and J 2 bases, with 19 bases left between them. The CDR3: CASEGRNPFGNQPQHF. The CDR3 nucleotides read TGTGCCAGCGAAGGTAGGAACCCTTTCGGCAATCAGCCCCAGCATTTT.